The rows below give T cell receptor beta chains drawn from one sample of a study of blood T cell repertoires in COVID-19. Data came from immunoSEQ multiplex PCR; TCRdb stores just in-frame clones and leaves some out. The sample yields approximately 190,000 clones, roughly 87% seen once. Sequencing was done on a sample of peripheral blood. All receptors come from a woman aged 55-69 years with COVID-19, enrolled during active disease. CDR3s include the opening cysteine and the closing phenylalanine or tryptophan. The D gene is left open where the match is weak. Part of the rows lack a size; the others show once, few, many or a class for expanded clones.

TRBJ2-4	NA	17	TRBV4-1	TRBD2	TGCGCCAGCAGCCAGGCCGGGACTAGCGGGGGGGAGGGCATTCAGTACTTC	CASSQAGTSGGEGIQYF
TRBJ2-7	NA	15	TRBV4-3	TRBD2	TGCGCCAGCAGCCAGGCACTAGCGGAAATACGTCGGCAGTACTTC	CASSQALAEIRRQYF
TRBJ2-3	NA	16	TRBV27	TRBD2	TGTGCCAGCTGCCCCTTTGGGACTAGCGACACAGATACGCAGTATTTT	CASCPFGTSDTDTQYF
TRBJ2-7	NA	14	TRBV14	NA	TGTGCCAGCAGCCAAGATTTGAGGGTCTACGAGCAGTACTTC	CASSQDLRVYEQYF
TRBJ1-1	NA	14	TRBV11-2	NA	TGTGCCAGCAGCTTAGATCACATGAACACTGAAGCTTTCTTT	CASSLDHMNTEAFF
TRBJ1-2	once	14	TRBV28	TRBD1	TGTGCCAGCAGTTTAGGGACAGCAAACTATGGCTACACCTTC	CASSLGTANYGYTF
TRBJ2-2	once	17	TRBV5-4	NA	TGTGCCAGCAGCCGCCCAGAGCAGGGCCTCAAGACCGGGGAGCTGTTTTTT	CASSRPEQGLKTGELFF
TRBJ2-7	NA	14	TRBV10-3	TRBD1	TGTGCCATCAGTGAGCGGACAGGGATTTACGAGCAGTACTTC	CAISERTGIYEQYF
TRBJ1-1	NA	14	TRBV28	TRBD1	TGTGCCAGCAATTATTGGACAGGGGGGACTGAAGCTTTCTTT	CASNYWTGGTEAFF
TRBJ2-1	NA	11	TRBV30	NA	TGTGCCTGGACGGAGGGCTATGAGCAGTTCTTC	CAWTEGYEQFF
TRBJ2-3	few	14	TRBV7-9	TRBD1	TGTGCCAGCAGCTATAGGACAGGGGCAGATACGCAGTATTTT	CASSYRTGADTQYF
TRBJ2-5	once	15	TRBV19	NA	TGTGCCAGTAGTATCCTCGGGAGTGGCAAAGAGACCCAGTACTTC	CASSILGSGKETQYF
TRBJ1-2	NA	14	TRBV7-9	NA	TGTGCCAGCAGCAAAGAGGCGGGATTTTATGGCTACACCTTC	CASSKEAGFYGYTF
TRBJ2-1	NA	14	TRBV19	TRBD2	TGTGCCAGCAAGAGACTAGCGGGAGGAAATGAGCAGTTCTTC	CASKRLAGGNEQFF